The sequence of this TCR beta chain was determined in a study of immune reconstitution after stem cell transplant in scleroderma (dated by TCRdb to the late 2010s). The trim is 5 bases for V and 4 bases for J, with a gap of 6 bases between the germline ends. From the germline V gene, CDR1 is MDHEN and CDR2 is SYDVKM. The CDR3 numbers 13 residues from cysteine through phenylalanine. Only CDR3 DNA remains: 39 bases, in frame from the first base. As a fraction of the sample, this clonotype is medium-sized (0.01 to 0.1%). It has no known antigen specificity. No quality values exist for individual bases; no much larger clone is one base distant. The library was produced with RT-PCR. The sample was run on an Illumina MiSeq. In TCRdb, the public reads were trimmed at Q25 with fastp and aligned with MiXCR, with productive beta chains retained. Every CDR3 protein is listed once, alongside the most common genes and DNA of its rows. This sample has thousands of distinct CDR3 sequences in its table, and 8% to 9.5% of those were observed once. About 24% of the sample goes to the ten largest clones.

This sequence originates from a male donor with systemic sclerosis. Rearrangement joined TRBV28 to TRBJ1-6, with the D gene not clear enough to name. Sampling was conducted before or after autologous hematopoietic stem cell transplantation (not recorded which). The sequenced DNA is TGTGCCAGCAGTACGGGTTATAATTCACCCCTCCACTTT. This translates into CASSTGYNSPLHF.